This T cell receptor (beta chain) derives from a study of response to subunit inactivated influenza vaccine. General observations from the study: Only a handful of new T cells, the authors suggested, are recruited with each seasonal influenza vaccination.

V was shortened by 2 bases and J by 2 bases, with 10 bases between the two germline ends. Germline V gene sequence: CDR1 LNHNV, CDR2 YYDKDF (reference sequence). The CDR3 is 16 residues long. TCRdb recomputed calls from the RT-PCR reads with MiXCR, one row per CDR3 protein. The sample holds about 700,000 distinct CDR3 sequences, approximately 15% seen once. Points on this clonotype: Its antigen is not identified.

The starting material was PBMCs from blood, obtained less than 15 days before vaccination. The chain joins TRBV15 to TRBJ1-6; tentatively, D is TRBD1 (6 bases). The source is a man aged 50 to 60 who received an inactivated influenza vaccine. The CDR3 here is CATSRRGGTYNSPLHF. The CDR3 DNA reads TGTGCCACCAGCAGAAGGGGGGGGACCTATAATTCACCCCTCCACTTT.